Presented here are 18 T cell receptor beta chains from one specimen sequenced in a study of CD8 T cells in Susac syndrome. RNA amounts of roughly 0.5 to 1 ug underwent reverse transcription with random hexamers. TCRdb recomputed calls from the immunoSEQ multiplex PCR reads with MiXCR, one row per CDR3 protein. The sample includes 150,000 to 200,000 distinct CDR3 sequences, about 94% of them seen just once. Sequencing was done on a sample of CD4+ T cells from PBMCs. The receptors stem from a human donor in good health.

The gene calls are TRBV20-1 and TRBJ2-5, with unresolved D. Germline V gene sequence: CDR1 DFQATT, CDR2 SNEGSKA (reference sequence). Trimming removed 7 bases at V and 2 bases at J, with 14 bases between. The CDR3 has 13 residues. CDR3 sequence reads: CSVRRIGQETQYF. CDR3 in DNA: TGCAGTGTTCGACGGATTGGGCAAGAGACCCAGTACTTC.

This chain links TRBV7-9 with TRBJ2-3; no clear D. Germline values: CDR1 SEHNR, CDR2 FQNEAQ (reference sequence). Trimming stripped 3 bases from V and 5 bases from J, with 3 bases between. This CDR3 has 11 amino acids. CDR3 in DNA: TGTGCCAGCAGCTTGAAAGATACGCAGTATTTT. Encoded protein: CASSLKDTQYF.

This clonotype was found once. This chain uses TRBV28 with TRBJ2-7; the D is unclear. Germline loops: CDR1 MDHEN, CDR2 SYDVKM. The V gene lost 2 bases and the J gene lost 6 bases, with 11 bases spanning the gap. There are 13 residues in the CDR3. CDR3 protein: CASSLGRLGEQYF. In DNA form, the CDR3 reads TGTGCCAGCAGTTTAGGGCGCTTGGGCGAGCAGTACTTC. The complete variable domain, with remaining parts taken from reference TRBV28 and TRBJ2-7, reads DVKVTQSSRYLVKRTGEKVFLECVQDMDHENMFWYRQDPGLGLRLIYFSYDVKMKEKGDIPEGYSVSREKKERFSLILESASTNQTSMYLCASSLGRLGEQYFGPGTRLTVT.

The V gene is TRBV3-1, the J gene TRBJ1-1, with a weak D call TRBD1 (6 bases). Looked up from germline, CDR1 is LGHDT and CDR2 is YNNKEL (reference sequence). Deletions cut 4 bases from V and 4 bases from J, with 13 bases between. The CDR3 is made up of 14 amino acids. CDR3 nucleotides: TGTGCCAGCAGCCTAACAGGGCGAGGCACTGAAGCTTTCTTT. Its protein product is CASSLTGRGTEAFF. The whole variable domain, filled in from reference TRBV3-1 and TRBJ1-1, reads DTAVSQTPKYLVTQMGNDKSIKCEQNLGHDTMYWYKQDSKKFLKIMFSYNNKELIINETVPNRFSPKSPDKAHLNLHINSLELGDSAVYFCASSLTGRGTEAFFGQGTRLTVV.

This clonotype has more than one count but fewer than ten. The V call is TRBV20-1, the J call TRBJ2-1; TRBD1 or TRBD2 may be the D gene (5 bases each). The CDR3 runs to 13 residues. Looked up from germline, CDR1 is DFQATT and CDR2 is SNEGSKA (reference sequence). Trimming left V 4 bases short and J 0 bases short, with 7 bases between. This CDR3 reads CSAKGSSYNEQFF. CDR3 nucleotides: TGCAGTGCTAAGGGGAGCTCCTACAATGAGCAGTTCTTC.

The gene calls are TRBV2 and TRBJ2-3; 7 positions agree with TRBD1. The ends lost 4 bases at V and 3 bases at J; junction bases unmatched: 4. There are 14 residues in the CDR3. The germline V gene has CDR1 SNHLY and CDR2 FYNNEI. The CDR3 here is CASSATGRTDTQYF. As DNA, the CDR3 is TGTGCCAGCAGTGCGACAGGGAGAACAGATACGCAGTATTTT.

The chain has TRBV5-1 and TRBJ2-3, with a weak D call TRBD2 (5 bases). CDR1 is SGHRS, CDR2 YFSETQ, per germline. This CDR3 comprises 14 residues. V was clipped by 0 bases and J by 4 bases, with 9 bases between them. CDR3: CASSLGNGADTQYF. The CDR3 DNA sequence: TGCGCCAGCAGCTTGGGAAACGGGGCAGATACGCAGTATTTT.

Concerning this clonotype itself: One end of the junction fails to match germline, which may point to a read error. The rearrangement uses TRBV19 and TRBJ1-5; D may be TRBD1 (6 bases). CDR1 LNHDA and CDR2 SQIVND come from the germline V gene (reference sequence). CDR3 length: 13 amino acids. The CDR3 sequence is CAGGRNSNQPQHF. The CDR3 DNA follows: TGCGCGGGGGGGCGAAATAGCAATCAGCCCCAGCATTTT.

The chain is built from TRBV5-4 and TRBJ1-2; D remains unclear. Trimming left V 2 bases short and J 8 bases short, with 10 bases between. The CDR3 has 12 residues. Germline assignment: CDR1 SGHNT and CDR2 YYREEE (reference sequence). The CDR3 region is CASSFEGEGYTF. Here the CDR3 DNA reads TGTGCCAGCAGCTTCGAAGGAGAAGGCTACACCTTC.

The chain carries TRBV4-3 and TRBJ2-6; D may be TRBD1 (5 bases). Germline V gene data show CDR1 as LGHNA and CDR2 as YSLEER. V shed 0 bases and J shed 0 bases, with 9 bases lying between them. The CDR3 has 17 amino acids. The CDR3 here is CASSQDLTVSGANVLTF. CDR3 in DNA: TGCGCCAGCAGCCAAGATTTGACAGTCTCTGGGGCCAACGTCCTGACTTTC.

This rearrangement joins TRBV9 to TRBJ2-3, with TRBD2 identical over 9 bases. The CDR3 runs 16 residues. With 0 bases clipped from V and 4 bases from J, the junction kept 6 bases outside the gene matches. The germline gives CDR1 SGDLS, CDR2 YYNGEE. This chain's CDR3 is CASSVGRSGGSDTQYF. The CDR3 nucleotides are TGTGCCAGCAGCGTAGGGAGAAGCGGGGGGTCAGATACGCAGTATTTT. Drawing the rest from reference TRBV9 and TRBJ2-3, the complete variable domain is DSGVTQTPKHLITATGQRVTLRCSPRSGDLSVYWYQQSLDQGLQFLIQYYNGEERAKGNILERFSAQQFPDLHSELNLSSLELGDSALYFCASSVGRSGGSDTQYFGPGTRLTVL.

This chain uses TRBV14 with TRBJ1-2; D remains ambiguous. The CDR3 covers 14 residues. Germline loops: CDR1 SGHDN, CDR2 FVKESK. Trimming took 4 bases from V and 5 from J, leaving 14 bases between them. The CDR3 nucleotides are TGTGCCAGCAGCCCCTGGACCGTCCCGTATGGCTACACCTTC. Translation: CASSPWTVPYGYTF.

CDR3 DNA: TGTGCCAGCAGCGTAGGTCCTAGCGGGGGTGGAGATACGCAGTATTTT. This gives the protein CASSVGPSGGGDTQYF. The genes are TRBV9 and TRBJ2-3; TRBD2 aligns across 10 bases. The CDR3 has 16 residues. Per the germline V gene, CDR1 is SGDLS and CDR2 is YYNGEE. The ends lost 0 bases at V and 5 bases at J; junction bases unmatched: 6.

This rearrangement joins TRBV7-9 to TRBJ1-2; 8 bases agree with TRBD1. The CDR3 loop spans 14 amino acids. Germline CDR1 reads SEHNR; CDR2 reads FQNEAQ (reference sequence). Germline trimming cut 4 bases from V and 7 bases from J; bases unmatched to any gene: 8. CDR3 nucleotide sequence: TGTGCCAGCAGCTACCAGGGGGCGTTGAGTGGCTACACCTTC. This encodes CASSYQGALSGYTF. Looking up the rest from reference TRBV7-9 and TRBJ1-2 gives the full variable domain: DTGVSQNPRHKITKRGQNVTFRCDPISEHNRLYWYRQTLGQGPEFLTYFQNEAQLEKSRLLSDRFSAERPKGSFSTLEIQRTEQGDSAMYLCASSYQGALSGYTFGSGTRLTVV.

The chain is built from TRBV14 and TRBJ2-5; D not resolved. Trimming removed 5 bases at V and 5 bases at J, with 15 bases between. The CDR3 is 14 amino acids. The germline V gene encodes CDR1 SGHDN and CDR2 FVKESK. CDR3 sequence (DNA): TGTGCCAGCAGCATTGGATCTAGTCAGGAGACCCAGTACTTC. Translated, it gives CASSIGSSQETQYF.

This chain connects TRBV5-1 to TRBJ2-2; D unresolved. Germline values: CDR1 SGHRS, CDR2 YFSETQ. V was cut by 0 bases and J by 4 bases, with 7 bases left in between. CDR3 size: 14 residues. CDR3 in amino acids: CASSLASGTGELFF. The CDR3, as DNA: TGCGCCAGCAGCTTGGCCAGTGGCACCGGGGAGCTGTTTTTT.

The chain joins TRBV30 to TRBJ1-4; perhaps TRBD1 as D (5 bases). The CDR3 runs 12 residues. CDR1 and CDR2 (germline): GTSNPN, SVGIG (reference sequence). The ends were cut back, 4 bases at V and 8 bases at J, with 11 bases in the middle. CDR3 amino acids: CAWKGFEEKLFF. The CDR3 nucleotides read TGTGCCTGGAAGGGGTTTGAGGAAAAACTGTTTTTT.

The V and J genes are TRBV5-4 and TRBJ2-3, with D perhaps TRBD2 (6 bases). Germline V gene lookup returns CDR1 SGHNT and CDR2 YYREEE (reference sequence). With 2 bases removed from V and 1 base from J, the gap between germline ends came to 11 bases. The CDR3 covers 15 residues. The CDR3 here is CASSFDGGGTDTQYF. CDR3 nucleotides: TGTGCCAGCAGCTTTGACGGGGGAGGCACAGATACGCAGTATTTT.